A single TCR beta chain is shown here with its context. These data come from a study of blood T cell repertoires in COVID-19. The method was immunoSEQ multiplex PCR; TCRdb's version includes in-frame clones alone and lacks a portion of them. The repertoire holds some 350,000 clones, roughly 89% seen once, with 6.5% to 8% in the top ten. CDR1 is SEHNR, CDR2 FQNEAQ, per germline (reference sequence). The CDR3 is 14 amino acids. V was clipped by 1 base and J by 7 bases; unmatched bases: 4. The sequenced sample was peripheral blood. This TCR derives from a man between 18 and 29 years old with active or convalescent COVID-19. The chain links TRBV7-9 to TRBJ1-3; 7 nucleotides agree with TRBD1. Here the CDR3 DNA reads TGTGCCAGCAGCTTAGGGACAGGATTTAACACCATATATTTT. This encodes CASSLGTGFNTIYF.